This TCR beta chain was identified during a study of blood T cell repertoires in COVID-19. Trimming cost V 0 bases and J 7 bases, with 19 bases left between them. Germline loops: CDR1 SGHRS, CDR2 YFSETQ. This CDR3 spans 16 amino acids. Profiled with immunoSEQ multiplex PCR; TCRdb holds only in-frame clones, not every one. The sample lists 330,000 or so clones; over 75% were seen once. Self-reported history from a screening survey and questionnaire set each donor's cohort. This clone was counted a few times. This TCR came from a young man who had recovered from COVID-19. The rearrangement links TRBV5-1 to TRBJ1-1, with D possibly being TRBD1 (6 bases). Specimen: PBMCs or T cells enriched from blood (not recorded which). The CDR3 coding sequence is TGCGCCAGCAGCTTGGAACAGGGCACGAAGGGCAGTGAAGCTTTCTTT. Translating it yields CASSLEQGTKGSEAFF.